Each of the 2 T cell receptor beta chains below was sequenced from the same sample in a study of CD8+CD57+ T cells in acquired aplastic anemia. Using genomic DNA as the template, TCR beta VDJ and CDR3 profiling was carried out. TCRdb re-analysed the reads in MiXCR, keeping a single row per CDR3 protein. Here the sample spans about 160,000 distinct CDR3 sequences, about two thirds being singletons. The patients chosen for sequencing had shown expansion of CD8+CD57+ cells (detected by flow cytometry). Material for sequencing was sorted CD4+, CD8+, or CD8+CD57+ T cells (not recorded which) from PBMCs. These receptors all stem from a human donor with aplastic anemia.

This clonotype was seen repeatedly, ten times or more. The chain links TRBV6-5 to TRBJ2-1, with no clear D. This CDR3 is built from 14 residues. The V end lost 2 bases, the J end lost 2 bases, and 7 bases lay between the germline ends. Germline CDR1 reads MNHEY; CDR2 reads SVGAGI. The CDR3 DNA sequence: TGTGCCAGCAGTTACACCTGGCCCTACAATGAGCAGTTCTTC. Translated: CASSYTWPYNEQFF.

The rearrangement uses TRBV15 and TRBJ2-1; D may be TRBD2 (6 bases). Germline V gives CDR1 LNHNV, CDR2 YYDKDF (reference sequence). The CDR3 loop spans 15 amino acids. Trimming removed 6 bases at V and 6 bases at J, with 18 bases between. The CDR3 loop is CATSTGTDGGNEQFF. CDR3 coding DNA: TGTGCCACCAGTACCGGGACCGACGGGGGCAATGAGCAGTTCTTC.